The 15 T cell receptor beta chains given below trace back to one sample, sequenced in a study of identical twins. Using its own MiXCR run on the 5' RACE reads, TCRdb lists one record per CDR3 protein. The sample holds 450,000 to 500,000 distinct CDR3 sequences; approximately 14% are singletons and the top ten take 0.8% to 1%. These records were also assigned to another study, of yellow fever vaccine responses in identical twins.

Sequences were obtained from CD4+ T cells sorted from blood. The receptors stem from a woman between 18 and 30 years old in good health.

This clonotype was detected ten times or more. The chain carries TRBV5-1 and TRBJ2-3; TRBD2 might be the D (5 bases). The CDR3 is 12 amino acids. Germline-derived CDR1 and CDR2 are SGHRS and YFSETQ. V was clipped by 5 bases and J by 4 bases, with 8 bases between them. The chain's CDR3 is CASRDGADTQYF. CDR3 coding DNA: TGCGCCAGCAGAGACGGGGCAGATACGCAGTATTTT.

The J gene is TRBJ2-5, the V gene TRBV7-9, with 9 bases that match TRBD2. Germline loops: CDR1 SEHNR, CDR2 FQNEAQ (reference sequence). This CDR3 contains 16 residues. J was trimmed by 2 bases and V by 5 bases; bases with no gene match: 9. The CDR3 bases are TGTGCCAGCAGCCCCCTGGCTAGCGGGGTACAAGAGACCCAGTACTTC. This sequence encodes CASSPLASGVQETQYF.

The table lists this clonotype with a few counts. The chain combines TRBV12-3 or TRBV12-4 with TRBJ2-1; tentatively, D is TRBD1 or TRBD2 (5 bases each). There are 15 residues in the CDR3. V lost 3 bases to trimming and J lost 4 bases, with 13 bases between them. CDR3 protein: CASSFRERGYNEQFF. CDR3 DNA: TGTGCCAGCAGTTTCAGGGAGAGAGGATACAATGAGCAGTTCTTC.

A few counts support this clonotype. The chain combines TRBV28 with TRBJ2-1; TRBD2 matches at 14 bases. The germline V gene has CDR1 MDHEN and CDR2 SYDVKM. This CDR3 is built from 15 residues. V was pared by 6 bases and J by 9 bases, with 7 bases of the junction left unmatched. CDR3 amino acids: CASRSTSGGAREQFF. The CDR3 nucleotides read TGTGCCAGCAGATCGACTAGCGGGGGGGCCCGTGAGCAGTTCTTC. The full variable domain, in which reference TRBV28 and TRBJ2-1 provide the parts outside the CDR3, is DVKVTQSSRYLVKRTGEKVFLECVQDMDHENMFWYRQDPGLGLRLIYFSYDVKMKEKGDIPEGYSVSREKKERFSLILESASTNQTSMYLCASRSTSGGAREQFFGPGTRLTVL.

This chain uses TRBV7-2 with TRBJ2-4; 7 nucleotides align to TRBD2. Germline V CDR1 and CDR2: SGHTA, FQGNSA. V lost 4 bases to trimming and J lost 6 bases; unmatched junction nucleotides: 6. CDR3 length equals 14 residues. The CDR3 loop reads CASSSGTTLNIQYF. The CDR3 coding sequence is TGTGCCAGCAGCTCCGGGACTACCCTAAACATTCAGTACTTC.

In its sample, this clonotype was seen many times. The J gene is TRBJ2-7, the V gene TRBV27; tentatively, D is TRBD1 (5 bases). V gave up 1 base and J gave up 1 base, with 8 bases separating them. In germline, CDR1 is MNHEY, CDR2 SMNVEV (reference sequence). The CDR3 runs to 14 residues. The DNA for the CDR3 is TGTGCCAGCAGTTTATTGGGGCTGTCCTACGAGCAGTACTTC. Translated: CASSLLGLSYEQYF.

This clonotype showed up just a few times. This rearrangement joins TRBV29-1 to TRBJ1-4; 8 bases are shared with TRBD1. Unmatched junction bases numbered 2, after V lost 6 bases and J lost 5 bases. Germline CDR1 and CDR2: SQVTM and ANQGSEA. This CDR3 is 12 amino acids long. CDR3 in amino acids: CSVRDRNEKLFF. The CDR3 coding sequence is TGCAGCGTGAGGGACAGGAATGAAAAACTGTTTTTT.

The rearrangement uses TRBV27 and TRBJ2-3; TRBD1 is a possible D gene (6 bases). Trimming cost V 5 bases and J 4 bases, with 13 bases left between them. CDR3 length: 14 amino acids. The V gene's germline CDR1 is MNHEY and CDR2 SMNVEV (reference sequence). The CDR3 spells CASSPRTESDTQYF. The CDR3 DNA follows: TGTGCCAGCAGTCCTCGGACAGAATCAGATACGCAGTATTTT.

The gene calls are TRBV29-1 and TRBJ2-7; 8 bases agree with TRBD1. The germline gives CDR1 SQVTM, CDR2 ANQGSEA. The CDR3 contains 13 residues. Losses at the gene ends were 6 bases for V and 6 bases for J; bases not matched to a gene: 10. This chain's CDR3 is CSVATGVVGEQYF. The DNA of the CDR3 is TGCAGCGTAGCGACAGGGGTCGTAGGCGAGCAGTACTTC.

The sample holds many counts of this clonotype. CDR3 region: CASSYSRGYEQYF. The CDR3 DNA reads as TGTGCCAGCAGTTACTCTCGGGGGTACGAGCAGTACTTC. The rearrangement links TRBV6-5 to TRBJ2-7; the D gene is possibly TRBD2 (6 bases). The length of the CDR3 is 13 residues. Between the trimmed V and J ends, which lost 0 bases and 4 bases, there was a span of 7 bases. Germline-derived CDR1 and CDR2 are MNHEY and SVGAGI.

In its sample, this clonotype was seen a few times. The J gene is TRBJ2-7, the V gene TRBV6-1, with TRBD1 matching over 8 bases. Trimming at V came to 6 bases and at J to 6 bases, leaving 10 bases not matched to a gene. The CDR3 spans 14 residues. Per the germline V gene, CDR1 is MNHNS and CDR2 is SASEGT. The CDR3 is CASRHTGGAFEQYF. CDR3 DNA: TGTGCCAGCAGGCACACAGGGGGAGCGTTCGAGCAGTACTTC.

This clonotype was counted at least ten times. The rearrangement links TRBV14 to TRBJ2-7, with 9 nucleotides matching TRBD1. The CDR3 sequence is 14 residues long. CDR1 SGHDN and CDR2 FVKESK come from the germline V gene. V lost 4 bases to trimming and J lost 6 bases; unmatched junction nucleotides: 7. The chain's CDR3 is CASSPGTGRGEQYF. The CDR3 coding sequence is TGTGCCAGCAGCCCTGGGACAGGGAGGGGCGAGCAGTACTTC.

This clonotype has just a few counts. The V call is TRBV10-3, the J call TRBJ1-1; D might be TRBD1 (6 bases). This CDR3 has 16 amino acids. The germline CDR1 and CDR2 sequences are ENHRY and SYGVKD. V gave up 0 bases and J gave up 4 bases, with 15 bases separating them. Written as DNA, the CDR3 is TGTGCCATCAGTGAGTCAGGGGGACGCGGACCCACTGAAGCTTTCTTT. This gives the protein CAISESGGRGPTEAFF.

The rearrangement uses TRBV5-1 and TRBJ2-7; 11 positions match TRBD2. CDR1 SGHRS and CDR2 YFSETQ come from the germline V gene. The CDR3 loop spans 19 amino acids. V dropped 6 bases and J dropped 2; count of bases not matched to a gene: 19. DNA of the CDR3: TGCGCCAGCACCTTAGGGACTAGCGGTGATTTCGGGCGGACCTACGAGCAGTACTTC. It specifies CASTLGTSGDFGRTYEQYF.

There are many counts of this clonotype. This chain uses TRBV12-3 or TRBV12-4 with TRBJ2-7, with TRBD2 identical over 8 bases. This CDR3 comprises 14 residues. V gave up 5 bases and J gave up 3 bases; unmatched junction bases: 6. The CDR3: CASSPGGGLYEQYF. CDR3 in DNA: TGTGCCAGCAGTCCCGGCGGGGGGCTCTACGAGCAGTACTTC.